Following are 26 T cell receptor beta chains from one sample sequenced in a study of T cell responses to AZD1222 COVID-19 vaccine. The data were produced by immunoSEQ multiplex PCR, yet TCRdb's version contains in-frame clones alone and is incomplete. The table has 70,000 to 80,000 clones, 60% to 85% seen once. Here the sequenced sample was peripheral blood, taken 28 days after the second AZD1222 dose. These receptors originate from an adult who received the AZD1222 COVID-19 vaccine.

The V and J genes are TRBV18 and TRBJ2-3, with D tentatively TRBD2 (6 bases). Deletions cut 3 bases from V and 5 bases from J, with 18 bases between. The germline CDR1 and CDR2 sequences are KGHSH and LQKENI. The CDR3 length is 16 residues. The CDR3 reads CASSPGTPSSRDTQYF. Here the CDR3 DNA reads TGTGCCAGCTCACCGGGGACTCCTTCATCCCGAGATACGCAGTATTTT.

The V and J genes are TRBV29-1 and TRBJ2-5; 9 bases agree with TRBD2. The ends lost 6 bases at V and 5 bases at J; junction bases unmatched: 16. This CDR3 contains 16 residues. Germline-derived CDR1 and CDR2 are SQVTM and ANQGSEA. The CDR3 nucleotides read TGCAGCGTGCTTGGAGGAACTAGCGGGCCAGGGGAGACCCAGTACTTC. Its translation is CSVLGGTSGPGETQYF.

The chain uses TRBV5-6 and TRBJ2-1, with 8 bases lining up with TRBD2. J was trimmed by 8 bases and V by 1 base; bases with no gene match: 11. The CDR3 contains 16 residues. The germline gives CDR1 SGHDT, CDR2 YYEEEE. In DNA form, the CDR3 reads TGTGCCAGCAGCTTGTGGGGGAGCGGGAGCAGGGATGAGCAGTTCTTC. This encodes CASSLWGSGSRDEQFF.

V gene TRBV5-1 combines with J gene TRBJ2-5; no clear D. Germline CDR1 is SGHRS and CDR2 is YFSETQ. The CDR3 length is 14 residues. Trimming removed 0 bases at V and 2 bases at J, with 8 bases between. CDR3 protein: CASSLEGSQETQYF. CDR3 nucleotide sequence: TGCGCCAGCAGCTTGGAAGGCAGTCAAGAGACCCAGTACTTC.

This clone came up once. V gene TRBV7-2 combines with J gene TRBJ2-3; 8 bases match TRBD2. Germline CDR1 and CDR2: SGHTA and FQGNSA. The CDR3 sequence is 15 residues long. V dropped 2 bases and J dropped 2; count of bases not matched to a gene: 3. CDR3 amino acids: CASSLTSGFTDTQYF. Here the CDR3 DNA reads TGTGCCAGCAGCTTAACTAGCGGATTCACAGATACGCAGTATTTT.

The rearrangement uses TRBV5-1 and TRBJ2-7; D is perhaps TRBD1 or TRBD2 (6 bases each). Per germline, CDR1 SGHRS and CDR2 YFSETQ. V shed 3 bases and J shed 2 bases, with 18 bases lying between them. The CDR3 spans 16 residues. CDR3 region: CASSSGVAGGAYEQYF. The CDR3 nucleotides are TGCGCCAGCAGCTCAGGAGTTGCCGGGGGCGCCTACGAGCAGTACTTC. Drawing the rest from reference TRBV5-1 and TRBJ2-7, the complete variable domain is KAGVTQTPRYLIKTRGQQVTLSCSPISGHRSVSWYQQTPGQGLQFLFEYFSETQRNKGNFPGRFSGRQFSNSRSEMNVSTLELGDSALYLCASSSGVAGGAYEQYFGPGTRLTVT.

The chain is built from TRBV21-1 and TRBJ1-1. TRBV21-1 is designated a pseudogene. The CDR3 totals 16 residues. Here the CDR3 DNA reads TGTGCCAGTCGGGGTCTCGGGGAGAATTTGGACACTGAAGCTTTCTTT. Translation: CASRGLGENLDTEAFF.

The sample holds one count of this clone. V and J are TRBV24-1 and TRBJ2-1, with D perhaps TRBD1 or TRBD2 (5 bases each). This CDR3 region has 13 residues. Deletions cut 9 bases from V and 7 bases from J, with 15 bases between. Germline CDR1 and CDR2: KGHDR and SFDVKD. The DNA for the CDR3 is TGTGCCACCGGGGGACCCCACGTGAATGAGCAGTTCTTC. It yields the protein CATGGPHVNEQFF.

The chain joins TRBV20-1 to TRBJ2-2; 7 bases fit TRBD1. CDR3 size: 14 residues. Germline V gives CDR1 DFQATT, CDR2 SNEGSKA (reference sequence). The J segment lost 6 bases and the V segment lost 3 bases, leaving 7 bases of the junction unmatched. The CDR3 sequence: CSASPHTGAGELFF. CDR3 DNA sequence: TGCAGTGCTAGTCCCCACACAGGGGCCGGGGAGCTGTTTTTT.

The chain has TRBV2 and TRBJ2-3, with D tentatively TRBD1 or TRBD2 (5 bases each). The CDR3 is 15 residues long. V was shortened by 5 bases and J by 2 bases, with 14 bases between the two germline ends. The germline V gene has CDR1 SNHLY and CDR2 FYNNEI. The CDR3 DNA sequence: TGTGCCAGCAGTCCCATTGGGACCTACACAGATACGCAGTATTTT. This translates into CASSPIGTYTDTQYF.

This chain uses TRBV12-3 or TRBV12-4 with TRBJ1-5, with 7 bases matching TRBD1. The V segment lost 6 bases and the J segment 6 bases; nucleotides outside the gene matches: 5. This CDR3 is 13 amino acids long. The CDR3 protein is CASRDRAPQPQHF. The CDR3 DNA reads TGTGCCAGCAGAGACAGGGCCCCTCAGCCCCAGCATTTT.

The CDR3 loop reads CASSLQTGAGQPQHF. The CDR3 coding sequence is TGTGCCAGCAGCTTACAGACAGGGGCGGGTCAGCCCCAGCATTTT. The chain joins TRBV7-2 to TRBJ1-5; TRBD1 matches 8 bases. Germline values: CDR1 SGHTA, CDR2 FQGNSA. J lost 6 bases, V lost 2 bases, and 6 bases had no gene match. This CDR3 comprises 15 residues.

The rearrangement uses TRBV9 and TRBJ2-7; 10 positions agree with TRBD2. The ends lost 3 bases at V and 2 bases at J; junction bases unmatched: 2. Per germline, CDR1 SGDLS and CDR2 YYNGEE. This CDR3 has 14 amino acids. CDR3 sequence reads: CASSGTSGTYEQYF. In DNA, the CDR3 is TGTGCCAGCAGCGGAACTAGCGGGACCTACGAGCAGTACTTC.

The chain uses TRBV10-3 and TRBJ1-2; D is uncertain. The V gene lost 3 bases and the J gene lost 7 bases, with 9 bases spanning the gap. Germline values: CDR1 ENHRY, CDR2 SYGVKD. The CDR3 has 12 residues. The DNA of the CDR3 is TGTGCCATCAGTGATGAGTTATTTGGCTACACCTTC. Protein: CAISDELFGYTF.

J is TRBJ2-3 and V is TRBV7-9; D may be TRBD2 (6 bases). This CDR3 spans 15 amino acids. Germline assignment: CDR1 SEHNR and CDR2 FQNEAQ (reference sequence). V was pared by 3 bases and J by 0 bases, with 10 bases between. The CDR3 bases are TGTGCCAGCAGCTTGGGAGGAGCTAGCACAGATACGCAGTATTTT. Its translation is CASSLGGASTDTQYF.

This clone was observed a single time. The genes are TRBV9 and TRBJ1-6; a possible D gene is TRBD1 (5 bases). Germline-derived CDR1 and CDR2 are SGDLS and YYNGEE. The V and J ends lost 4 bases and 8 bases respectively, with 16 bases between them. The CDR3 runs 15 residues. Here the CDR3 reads CASSIRTKSDSPLHF. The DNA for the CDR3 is TGTGCCAGCAGCATCAGGACAAAATCCGATTCACCCCTCCACTTT.

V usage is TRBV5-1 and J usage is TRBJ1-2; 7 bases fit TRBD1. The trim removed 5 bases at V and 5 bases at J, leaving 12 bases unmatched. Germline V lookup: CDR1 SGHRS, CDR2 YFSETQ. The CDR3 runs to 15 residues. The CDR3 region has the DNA TGCGCCAGCAGTATCGGAACCGGGACAGCATATGGCTACACCTTC. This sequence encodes CASSIGTGTAYGYTF.

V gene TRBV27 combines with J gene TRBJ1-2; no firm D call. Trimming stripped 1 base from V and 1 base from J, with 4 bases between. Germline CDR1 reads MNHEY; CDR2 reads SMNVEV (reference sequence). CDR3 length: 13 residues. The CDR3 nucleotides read TGTGCCAGCAGTTTATTTTATAACTATGGCTACACCTTC. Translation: CASSLFYNYGYTF.

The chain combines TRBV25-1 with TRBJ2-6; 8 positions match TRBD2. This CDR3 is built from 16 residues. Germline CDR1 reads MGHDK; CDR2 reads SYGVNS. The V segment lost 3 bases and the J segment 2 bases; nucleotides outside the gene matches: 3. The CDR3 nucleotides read TGTGCCAGCAGTGATCCCGGGGGGGCTGGGGCCAACGTCCTGACTTTC. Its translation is CASSDPGGAGANVLTF.

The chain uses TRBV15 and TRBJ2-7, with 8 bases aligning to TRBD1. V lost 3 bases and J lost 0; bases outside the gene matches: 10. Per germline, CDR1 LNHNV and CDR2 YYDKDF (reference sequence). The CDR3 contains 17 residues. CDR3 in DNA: TGTGCCACCAGCAGGAAGAGAGGAGGGACAGGCTCCTACGAGCAGTACTTC. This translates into CATSRKRGGTGSYEQYF.

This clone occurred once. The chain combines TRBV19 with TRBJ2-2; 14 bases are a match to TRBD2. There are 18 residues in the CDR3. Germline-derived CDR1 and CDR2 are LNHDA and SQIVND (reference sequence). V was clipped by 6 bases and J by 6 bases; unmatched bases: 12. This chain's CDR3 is CASSARLAGGPLAGELFF. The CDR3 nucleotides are TGTGCCAGTAGCGCCCGACTAGCGGGAGGGCCTTTAGCCGGGGAGCTGTTTTTT.

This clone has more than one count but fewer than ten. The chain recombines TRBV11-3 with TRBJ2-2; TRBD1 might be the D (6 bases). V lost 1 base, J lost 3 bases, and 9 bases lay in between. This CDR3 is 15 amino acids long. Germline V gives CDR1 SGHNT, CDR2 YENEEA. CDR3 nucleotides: TGTGCCAGCAGCTTAGGACAGGCCTACACCGGGGAGCTGTTTTTT. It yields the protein CASSLGQAYTGELFF.

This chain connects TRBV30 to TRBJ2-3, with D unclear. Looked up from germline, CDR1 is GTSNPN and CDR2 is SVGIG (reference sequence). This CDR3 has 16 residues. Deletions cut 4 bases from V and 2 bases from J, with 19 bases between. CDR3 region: CAWTPLAEKTTDTQYF. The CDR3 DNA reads TGTGCCTGGACCCCCCTCGCAGAGAAGACCACAGATACGCAGTATTTT.

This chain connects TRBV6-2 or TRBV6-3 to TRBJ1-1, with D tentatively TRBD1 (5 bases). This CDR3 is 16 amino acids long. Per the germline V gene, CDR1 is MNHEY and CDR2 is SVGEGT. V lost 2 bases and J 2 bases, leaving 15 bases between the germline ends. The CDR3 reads CASSYPLGEDNTEAFF. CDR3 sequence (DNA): TGTGCCAGCAGTTACCCATTAGGGGAAGATAACACTGAAGCTTTCTTT.

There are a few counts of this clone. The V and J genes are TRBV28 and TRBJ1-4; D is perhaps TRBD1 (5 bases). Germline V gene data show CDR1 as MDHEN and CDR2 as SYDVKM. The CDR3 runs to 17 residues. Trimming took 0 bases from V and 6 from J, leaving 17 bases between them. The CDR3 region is CASSLWRRAKGDEKLFF. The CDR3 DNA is TGTGCCAGCAGTTTATGGCGCAGGGCAAAAGGGGATGAAAAACTGTTTTTT.

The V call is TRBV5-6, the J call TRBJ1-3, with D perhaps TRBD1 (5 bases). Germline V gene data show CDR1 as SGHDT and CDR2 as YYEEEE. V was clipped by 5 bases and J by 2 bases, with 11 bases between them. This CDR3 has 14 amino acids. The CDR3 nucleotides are TGTGCCAGCAGACGAGAAGGGGCTGGAAACACCATATATTTT. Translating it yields CASRREGAGNTIYF.